These 24 T cell receptor beta chains were all obtained from the same sample, sequenced in a study of blood T cell repertoires in COVID-19. Clones were read by immunoSEQ multiplex PCR, and TCRdb kept only the in-frame ones, dropping some. Among 160,000 or so clones listed, roughly 77% were seen once. Sequences were obtained from peripheral blood. Source of these receptors: a human donor in a cohort sampled during active COVID-19.

The rearrangement uses TRBV6-5 and TRBJ1-2, with D possibly being TRBD1 (6 bases). The CDR3 consists of 14 residues. Trimming stripped 5 bases from V and 2 bases from J, with 12 bases between. CDR1 is MNHEY and CDR2 is SVGAGI in the germline V gene. CDR3 in amino acids: CASSKTGSNYGYTF. CDR3 in DNA: TGTGCCAGCAGTAAAACAGGGTCCAACTATGGCTACACCTTC.

V usage is TRBV7-2 and J usage is TRBJ1-5; D may be TRBD1 (6 bases). The CDR3 runs to 14 residues. Trimming took 7 bases from V and 0 from J, leaving 10 bases between them. CDR1 and CDR2 (germline): SGHTA, FQGNSA. CDR3 amino acids: CASNHRDSNQPQHF. DNA of the CDR3: TGTGCCAGCAACCACAGGGATAGCAATCAGCCCCAGCATTTT.

The rearrangement uses TRBV19 and TRBJ1-1; TRBD1 aligns across 9 bases. CDR3 length: 17 amino acids. With V trimmed by 3 bases and J by 5 bases, 13 bases remained unmatched. CDR1 is LNHDA and CDR2 is SQIVND in the germline V gene (reference sequence). CDR3 nucleotide sequence: TGTGCCAGTAGTATGGTCCCCGGACAGGGGATAAGGACTGAAGCTTTCTTT. It yields the protein CASSMVPGQGIRTEAFF.

CDR3: CASSRRQGVMNTEAFF. The CDR3 DNA follows: TGTGCCAGCAGTCGCAGACAGGGGGTAATGAACACTGAAGCTTTCTTT. This chain joins TRBV27 and TRBJ1-1; 9 nucleotides agree with TRBD1. The CDR3 runs 16 residues. Germline loops: CDR1 MNHEY, CDR2 SMNVEV (reference sequence). V was clipped by 5 bases and J by 0 bases; unmatched bases: 7.

This clone was counted a few times. The chain links TRBV19 to TRBJ2-1, with D possibly TRBD2 on 6 matching bases. The CDR3 extends over 15 amino acids. The V gene's germline CDR1 is LNHDA and CDR2 SQIVND (reference sequence). Trimming stripped 2 bases from V and 3 bases from J, with 11 bases between. CDR3 in amino acids: CASSIRGNDYNEQFF. The CDR3 DNA follows: TGTGCCAGTAGTATACGGGGGAACGACTACAATGAGCAGTTCTTC.

V is TRBV18 and J is TRBJ2-2; the match to TRBD1 covers 10 bases. Per germline, CDR1 KGHSH and CDR2 LQKENI. Trimming at V came to 4 bases and at J to 4 bases, leaving 6 bases not matched to a gene. The CDR3 is made up of 16 amino acids. Here the CDR3 reads CASSLPGQGFTGELFF. CDR3 coding DNA: TGTGCCAGCTCACTACCGGGACAGGGGTTCACCGGGGAGCTGTTTTTT.

This chain uses TRBV19 with TRBJ1-3; D is unclear. This CDR3 has 13 amino acids. Per the germline V gene, CDR1 is LNHDA and CDR2 is SQIVND (reference sequence). V lost 3 bases and J 5 bases, leaving 8 bases between the germline ends. CDR3 in amino acids: CASSIRERNTIYF. The DNA for the CDR3 is TGTGCCAGTAGTATTCGGGAAAGAAACACCATATATTTT.

This rearrangement joins TRBV4-2 to TRBJ2-2; D unresolved. The length of the CDR3 is 14 residues. Trimming shortened V by 5 bases and J by 2 bases, and 9 bases separated the two germline ends. The germline gives CDR1 LGHNA, CDR2 YNFKEQ. For the CDR3, the DNA is TGTGCCAGCAGCTCTACTCAAAACACCGGGGAGCTGTTTTTT. Its translation: CASSSTQNTGELFF.

The genes are TRBV3-1 (or the pseudogene TRBV3-2) and TRBJ2-7; D call uncertain. The germline V and J ends were trimmed by 1 base and 5 bases, with 15 bases remaining between them. The CDR3 totals 15 residues. In germline, CDR1 is LGHDT, CDR2 YNNKEL (reference sequence). CDR3 bases: TGTGCCAGCAGCCAAGTCCCCAGGCTTATCGACGAGCAGTACTTC. Its translation: CASSQVPRLIDEQYF.

This clone has only a few counts. The chain recombines TRBV5-1 with TRBJ2-7, with 7 bases matching TRBD2. The V gene end was trimmed by 6 bases and the J gene end by 3 bases; junction bases not matched to a gene: 12. There are 15 residues in the CDR3. Germline V CDR1 and CDR2: SGHRS, YFSETQ. The DNA of the CDR3 is TGCGCCAGCACTTCATCGGGTGGGGGGGTCTACGAGCAGTACTTC. Its translation: CASTSSGGGVYEQYF.

J is TRBJ1-3 and V is TRBV11-2; a possible D gene is TRBD1 (5 bases). V was pared by 1 base and J by 0 bases, with 13 bases between. Germline V CDR1 and CDR2: SGHAT, FQNNGV. The CDR3 spans 17 residues. Written as DNA, the CDR3 is TGTGCCAGCAGCTTAGGCGCGACAGTCCGCTCTGGAAACACCATATATTTT. This encodes CASSLGATVRSGNTIYF.

The chain has TRBV2 and TRBJ2-7; a weak D match, TRBD1 (5 bases). The CDR3 loop spans 12 amino acids. Looked up from germline, CDR1 is SNHLY and CDR2 is FYNNEI. V gave up 6 bases and J gave up 3 bases, with 9 bases separating them. In DNA form, the CDR3 reads TGTGCCAGCAGCGATAGGGGCTACGAGCAGTACTTC. Protein sequence: CASSDRGYEQYF.

The CDR3 is CASQSGYEQYF. The CDR3 coding sequence is TGTGCCAGCCAGTCCGGGTACGAGCAGTACTTC. The genes are TRBV6-6 and TRBJ2-7; D is unclear. Germline assignment: CDR1 MNHNY and CDR2 SVGAGI (reference sequence). Deletions cut 8 bases from V and 4 bases from J, with 9 bases between. The CDR3 has 11 residues.

V usage is TRBV7-2 and J usage is TRBJ1-4; D call uncertain. Germline CDR1 SGHTA, CDR2 FQGNSA. This CDR3 has 14 residues. The V end lost 7 bases, the J end lost 4 bases, and 13 bases lay between the germline ends. Here the CDR3 reads CASTRGVDNEKLFF. As DNA, the CDR3 is TGTGCCAGCACCCGCGGAGTAGATAATGAAAAACTGTTTTTT.

The chain has TRBV18 and TRBJ1-1; D unclear. Germline V lookup: CDR1 KGHSH, CDR2 LQKENI. This CDR3 has 15 amino acids. Trimming took off 1 base at V and 1 base at J, with 10 bases between the two ends. The CDR3 bases are TGTGCCAGCTCACCACAACCAGGTGGGAACACTGAAGCTTTCTTT. Amino acid sequence: CASSPQPGGNTEAFF.

The gene calls are TRBV7-9 and TRBJ1-2, with unresolved D. Germline loops: CDR1 SEHNR, CDR2 FQNEAQ (reference sequence). Deletions cut 2 bases from V and 0 bases from J, with 7 bases between. This CDR3 has 14 amino acids. Here the CDR3 DNA reads TGTGCCAGCAGCTTAATAAGAGCTAACTATGGCTACACCTTC. Amino acid sequence: CASSLIRANYGYTF. Drawing the rest from reference TRBV7-9 and TRBJ1-2, the complete variable domain is DTGVSQNPRHKITKRGQNVTFRCDPISEHNRLYWYRQTLGQGPEFLTYFQNEAQLEKSRLLSDRFSAERPKGSFSTLEIQRTEQGDSAMYLCASSLIRANYGYTFGSGTRLTVV.

V and J are TRBV4-1 and TRBJ1-5; D uncertain. Germline V gene lookup returns CDR1 MGHRA and CDR2 YSYEKL. Deletions cut 2 bases from V and 0 bases from J, with 8 bases between. The CDR3 loop spans 15 amino acids. The CDR3 DNA is TGCGCCAGCAGCCAACAGGATTATAGCAATCAGCCCCAGCATTTT. Translation gives CASSQQDYSNQPQHF.

A single count supports this clone. The chain has TRBV7-3 and TRBJ2-7; 7 bases agree with TRBD2. V trimming: 4 bases; J trimming: 3 bases; junction bases outside the gene matches: 9. The CDR3 contains 15 residues. Germline loops: CDR1 SGHTA, CDR2 FQGTGA. DNA of the CDR3: TGTGCCAGCAGCTCCGCCGGGGGGATTAACTACGAGCAGTACTTC. The encoded protein is CASSSAGGINYEQYF.

The rearrangement uses TRBV28 and TRBJ1-1; D is unclear. Germline CDR1 is MDHEN and CDR2 is SYDVKM. The CDR3 sequence is 11 residues long. V shed 3 bases and J shed 4 bases, with 3 bases lying between them. The CDR3 protein is CASSLATEAFF. The CDR3 DNA follows: TGTGCCAGCAGTTTGGCCACTGAAGCTTTCTTT. The full variable domain, with the rest looked up from reference TRBV28 and TRBJ1-1, is DVKVTQSSRYLVKRTGEKVFLECVQDMDHENMFWYRQDPGLGLRLIYFSYDVKMKEKGDIPEGYSVSREKKERFSLILESASTNQTSMYLCASSLATEAFFGQGTRLTVV.

The chain links TRBV6-4 to TRBJ2-1; 8 bases line up with TRBD1. From germline, CDR1 is MRHNA and CDR2 SNTAGT. CDR3 length: 14 residues. V was pared by 6 bases and J by 6 bases, with 7 bases of the junction left unmatched. As DNA, the CDR3 is TGTGCCAGCAGCCGGGACAGGCTTAGCAATGAGCAGTTCTTC. Its protein product is CASSRDRLSNEQFF.

This chain uses TRBV28 with TRBJ1-5; the D gene is possibly TRBD1 (6 bases). Germline lookup yields CDR1 MDHEN and CDR2 SYDVKM. With 4 bases removed from V and 6 bases from J, the gap between germline ends came to 13 bases. This CDR3 contains 14 residues. CDR3 nucleotide sequence: TGTGCCAGCAGTTACAGGGATGAGGGTCAGCCCCAGCATTTT. Protein product: CASSYRDEGQPQHF. Full variable domain (remainder filled in from reference TRBV28 and TRBJ1-5): DVKVTQSSRYLVKRTGEKVFLECVQDMDHENMFWYRQDPGLGLRLIYFSYDVKMKEKGDIPEGYSVSREKKERFSLILESASTNQTSMYLCASSYRDEGQPQHFGDGTRLSIL.

The rearrangement joins TRBV27 to TRBJ1-1, with 8 bases lining up with TRBD1. The germline gives CDR1 MNHEY, CDR2 SMNVEV (reference sequence). CDR3 length: 13 amino acids. V shed 4 bases, J shed 8 bases, and the junction held 6 bases outside the gene matches. The CDR3 bases are TGTGCCAGCAGTTACGGACAGGGTGTGGAAGCTTTCTTT. Amino acids: CASSYGQGVEAFF.

The V call is TRBV23-1, the J call TRBJ1-1; TRBD1 matches at 8 bases. TRBV23-1 is an ORF for which the function is uncertain. Trimming at V came to 7 bases and at J to 1 base, leaving 8 bases not matched to a gene. This CDR3 is built from 15 residues. CDR3 in amino acids: CASNRRGLTNTEAFF. CDR3 sequence (DNA): TGCGCCAGCAACCGCAGGGGGCTGACGAACACTGAAGCTTTCTTT.

The chain carries TRBV7-6 and TRBJ2-5; D unclear. Trimming took off 1 base at V and 7 bases at J, with 13 bases between the two ends. The CDR3 length is 14 residues. Germline V gene sequence: CDR1 SGHVS, CDR2 FNYEAQ. CDR3 DNA: TGTGCCAGCAGCTTAGACTTTGGTTTTACGACCCAGTACTTC. Amino acids: CASSLDFGFTTQYF.